Here is one TCR beta chain with its context. The antigen this receptor binds is unknown. No clone much larger than this one lies a single base away; base qualities are absent. The germline V gene (reference sequence) yields GTSNPN for CDR1 and SVGIG for CDR2. The CDR3 runs 15 residues from the cysteine to the phenylalanine. The kept DNA is CDR3 alone, 45 bases in frame from the first base. V and J are trimmed by 2 bases and 0 bases, and the gene matches miss 3 bases of the junction. This entry comes from a study of cytomegalovirus exposure and HLA in healthy donors (dated by TCRdb to the late 2010s). Context from the whole study: According to a later analysis, one platform produced both the roughly 130 validation repertoires and the 730 or so repertoires of the first cohort. The study was designed to test whether signatures of past pathogen exposure could be identified by cataloging public T cell receptors. A separate validation cohort of about 110 different subjects was used in addition to the roughly 620-subject first cohort. To predict cytomegalovirus infection status, the study brought together high-throughput TCR immunosequencing, statistical association of individual TCRs with disease status, and machine learning.

Study-wide conclusions, independent of this receptor: In vitro tests confirmed that a few of the cytomegalovirus-associated TCR beta chains recognize cytomegalovirus antigens. The study listed around 160 TCR beta chains as associated with cytomegalovirus. The authors suggested that the approach could potentially be extended to other disease states and immunological phenotypes. A later analysis found that TCRs clustered in the first cohort also tended to co-occur in the roughly 120 validation repertoires, with approximately 93% of cluster scores above 0. The classifier was reported to diagnose cytomegalovirus status with high specificity and sensitivity in both the original cohort and the validation cohort. The validation cohort had no HLA typing available for a later analysis, so co-occurrence within that cohort was assessed over all 120 or so repertoires. Most TCR sequences were observed very rarely across donors, whereas some public TCRs were present in many individuals.

Receptors were amplified or captured by the immunoSEQ multiplex PCR assay. Per the original workflow: To diagnose cytomegalovirus status from the catalog of TCR beta chain sequences, a statistical classification framework was built. TCRdb limited this immuneACCESS table to in-frame rearrangements with V and J called. A share of clones is missing; checked studies link under half to unresolved V genes, and the rest is unexplained. The DNA gave D and trimming, while V, J and clone size come from that table. This sample holds around 61,000 clones; roughly 92% were observed only once. Over 4% of the sample rests with the top ten. The donors were included in the validation cohort of around 120 subjects, a group kept apart from the approximately 650-subject first cohort.

The rearrangement combines TRBV30 with TRBJ2-2; the junction holds 7 bases that match TRBD2. This sequence was found in a man aged 18 to 29 in good health and CMV-seropositive. Input material: PBMCs. For the CDR3, the sequence is CAWSTLATNTGELFF. The nucleotides read TGTGCCTGGAGTACACTAGCGACGAACACCGGGGAGCTGTTTTTT.